The clone carrying this TCR beta chain was picked up many times. Its target is not known. As to treatment: 15 to 20 received Ad26.COV2.S at low or high dose, single or two shots; roughly 5 received placebo; per-sample allocation not given. All samples were drawn on day 63, counting from the first vaccine or placebo injection. Clones were sequenced by immunoSEQ multiplex PCR, and TCRdb holds only the in-frame ones, with some missing. The table has about 440,000 clones, 90% seen once. These data belong to a study of Ad26.COV2.S vaccination and SARS-CoV-2 variants. The wider study: Ad26.COV2.S arm of COV1001 included the donor. Intramuscularly, Ad26.COV2.S was given either once or twice, 56 days apart. Regarding the study as a whole: For non-spike TCRs, breadth in vaccine recipients resembled that in placebo recipients. Placebo recipients showed lower spike-specific TCR breadth than vaccinees.

Per the germline V gene, CDR1 is MDHEN and CDR2 is SYDVKM. Trimming cost V 5 bases and J 8 bases, with 16 bases left between them. The CDR3 has 15 residues. The V call is TRBV28, the J call TRBJ1-6, with D perhaps matching TRBD1 (6 bases). The material sequenced was peripheral blood, taken in a trial of Ad26.COV2.S vaccine versus placebo. This receptor was obtained from a person aged 18-65 years who received the Ad26.COV2.S COVID-19 vaccine or a placebo. The CDR3 bases are TGTGCCAGCAGTCCTACTGGACAGACATATTCACCCCTCCACTTT. Encoded protein: CASSPTGQTYSPLHF.